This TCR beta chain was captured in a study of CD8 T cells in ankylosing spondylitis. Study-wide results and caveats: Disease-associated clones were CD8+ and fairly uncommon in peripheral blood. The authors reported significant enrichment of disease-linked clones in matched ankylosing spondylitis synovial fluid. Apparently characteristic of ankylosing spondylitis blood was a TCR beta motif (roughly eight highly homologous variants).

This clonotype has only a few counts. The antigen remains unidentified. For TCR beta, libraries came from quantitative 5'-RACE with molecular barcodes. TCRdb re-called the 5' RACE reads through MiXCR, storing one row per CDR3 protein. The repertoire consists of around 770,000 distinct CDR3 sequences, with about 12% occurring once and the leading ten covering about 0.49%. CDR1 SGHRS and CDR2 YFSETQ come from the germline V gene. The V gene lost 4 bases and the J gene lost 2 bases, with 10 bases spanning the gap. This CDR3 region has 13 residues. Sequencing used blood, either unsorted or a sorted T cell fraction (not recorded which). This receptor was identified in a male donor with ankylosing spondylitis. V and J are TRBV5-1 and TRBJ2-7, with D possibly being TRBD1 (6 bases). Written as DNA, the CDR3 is TGCGCCAGCAGCCGGGACAAACCCTACGAGCAGTACTTC. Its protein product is CASSRDKPYEQYF.